The source of this TCR beta chain is a study of blood T cell repertoires in COVID-19. Produced via immunoSEQ multiplex PCR; TCRdb's table is partial and in-frame only. The table shows about 220,000 clones, with around 84% occurring only once. After removal of 9 bases from V and 2 bases from J, the junction contained 6 bases not matched to a gene. The CDR3 is 14 residues long. Germline CDR1 reads KGHDR; CDR2 reads SFDVKD. The TCR comes from a man between 40 and 49 years old who had recovered from COVID-19. The sequencing sample was made of peripheral blood. The chain carries TRBV24-1 and TRBJ2-7, with TRBD2 matching over 10 bases. CDR3 loop: CATGGTSEAYEQYF. The CDR3 DNA reads TGTGCCACCGGCGGGACTAGCGAGGCCTACGAGCAGTACTTC.